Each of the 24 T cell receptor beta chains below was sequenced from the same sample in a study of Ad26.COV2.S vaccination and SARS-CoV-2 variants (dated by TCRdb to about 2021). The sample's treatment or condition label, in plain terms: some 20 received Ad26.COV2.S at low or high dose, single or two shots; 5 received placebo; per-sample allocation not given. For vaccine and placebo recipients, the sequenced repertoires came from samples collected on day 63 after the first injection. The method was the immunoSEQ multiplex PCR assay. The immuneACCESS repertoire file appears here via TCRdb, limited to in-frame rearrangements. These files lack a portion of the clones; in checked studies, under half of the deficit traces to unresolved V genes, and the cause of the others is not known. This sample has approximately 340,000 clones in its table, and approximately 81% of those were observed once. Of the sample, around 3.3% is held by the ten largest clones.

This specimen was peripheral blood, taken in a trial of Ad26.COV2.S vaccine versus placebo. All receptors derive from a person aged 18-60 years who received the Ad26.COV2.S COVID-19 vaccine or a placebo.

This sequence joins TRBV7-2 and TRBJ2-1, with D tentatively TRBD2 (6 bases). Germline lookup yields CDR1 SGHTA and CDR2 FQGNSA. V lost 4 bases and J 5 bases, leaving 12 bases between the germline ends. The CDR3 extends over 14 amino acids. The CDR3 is CASSSRGGNNEQFF. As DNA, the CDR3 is TGTGCCAGCAGCTCGCGTGGAGGGAACAATGAGCAGTTCTTC.

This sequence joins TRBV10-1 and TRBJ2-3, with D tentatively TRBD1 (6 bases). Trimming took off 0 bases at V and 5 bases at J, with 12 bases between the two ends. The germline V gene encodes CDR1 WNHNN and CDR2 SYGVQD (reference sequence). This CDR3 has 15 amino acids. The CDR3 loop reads CASSESYRVEDTQYF. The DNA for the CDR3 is TGCGCCAGCAGTGAGTCTTACAGGGTAGAAGATACGCAGTATTTT.

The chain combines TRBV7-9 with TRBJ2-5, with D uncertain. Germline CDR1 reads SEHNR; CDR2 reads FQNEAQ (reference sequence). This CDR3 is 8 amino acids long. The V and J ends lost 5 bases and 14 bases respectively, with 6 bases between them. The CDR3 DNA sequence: TGTGCCAGCAGCCCCGAATACTTC. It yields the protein CASSPEYF.

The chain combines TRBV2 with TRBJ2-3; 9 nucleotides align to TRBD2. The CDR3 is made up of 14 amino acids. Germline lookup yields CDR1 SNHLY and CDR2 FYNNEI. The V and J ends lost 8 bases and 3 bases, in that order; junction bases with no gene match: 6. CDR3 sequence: CASEGRGGTDTQYF. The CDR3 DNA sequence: TGTGCCAGCGAGGGGCGGGGGGGAACAGATACGCAGTATTTT.

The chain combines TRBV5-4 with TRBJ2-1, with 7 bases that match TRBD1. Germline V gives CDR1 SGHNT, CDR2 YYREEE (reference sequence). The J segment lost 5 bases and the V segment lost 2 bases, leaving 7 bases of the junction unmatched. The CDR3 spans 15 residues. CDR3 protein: CASSFPPQGNNEQFF. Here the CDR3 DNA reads TGTGCCAGCAGCTTTCCCCCACAGGGGAACAATGAGCAGTTCTTC.

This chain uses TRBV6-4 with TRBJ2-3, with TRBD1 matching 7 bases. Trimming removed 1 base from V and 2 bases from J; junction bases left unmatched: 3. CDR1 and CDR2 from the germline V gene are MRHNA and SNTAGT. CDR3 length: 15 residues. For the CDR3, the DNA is TGTGCCAGCAGTGACTGGGGACAGAACACAGATACGCAGTATTTT. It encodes CASSDWGQNTDTQYF.

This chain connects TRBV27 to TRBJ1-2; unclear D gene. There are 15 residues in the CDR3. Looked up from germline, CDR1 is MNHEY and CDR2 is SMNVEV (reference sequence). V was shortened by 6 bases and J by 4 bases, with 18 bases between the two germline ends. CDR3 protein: CASSRGAGPFYGYTF. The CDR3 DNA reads TGTGCCAGCAGCAGAGGAGCAGGACCATTCTATGGCTACACCTTC.

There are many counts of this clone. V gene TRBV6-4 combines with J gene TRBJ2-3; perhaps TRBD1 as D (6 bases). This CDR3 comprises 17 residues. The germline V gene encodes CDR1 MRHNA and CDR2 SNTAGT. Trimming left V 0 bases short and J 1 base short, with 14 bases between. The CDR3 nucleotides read TGTGCCAGCAGTGACTCTTATACGGCAGGGGGCACAGATACGCAGTATTTT. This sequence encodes CASSDSYTAGGTDTQYF.

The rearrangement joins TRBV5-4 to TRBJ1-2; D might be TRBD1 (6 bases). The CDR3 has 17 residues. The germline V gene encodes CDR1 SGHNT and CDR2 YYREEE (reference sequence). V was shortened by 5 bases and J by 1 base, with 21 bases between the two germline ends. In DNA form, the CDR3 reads TGTGCCAGCAGATACGAGGGGGGCACCTCTTATAACTATGGCTACACCTTC. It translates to CASRYEGGTSYNYGYTF.

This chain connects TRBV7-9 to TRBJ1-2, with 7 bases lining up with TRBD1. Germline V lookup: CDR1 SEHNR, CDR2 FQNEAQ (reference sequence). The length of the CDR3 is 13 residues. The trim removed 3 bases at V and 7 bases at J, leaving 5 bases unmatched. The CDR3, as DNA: TGTGCCAGCAGCTTCGTGGAGGGGGCTGGCTACACCTTC. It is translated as CASSFVEGAGYTF.

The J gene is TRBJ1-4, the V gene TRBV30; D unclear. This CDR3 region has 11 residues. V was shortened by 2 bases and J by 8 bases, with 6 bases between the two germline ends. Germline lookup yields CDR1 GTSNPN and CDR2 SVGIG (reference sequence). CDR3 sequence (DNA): TGTGCCTGGAGTCACGGGGAAAAACTGTTTTTT. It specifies CAWSHGEKLFF.

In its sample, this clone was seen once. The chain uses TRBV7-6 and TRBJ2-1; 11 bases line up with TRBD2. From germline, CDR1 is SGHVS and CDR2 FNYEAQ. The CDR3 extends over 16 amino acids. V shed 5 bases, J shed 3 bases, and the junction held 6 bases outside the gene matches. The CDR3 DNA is TGTGCCAGCAGCGCCGGGACTAGCGGACGCTACAATGAGCAGTTCTTC. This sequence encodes CASSAGTSGRYNEQFF.

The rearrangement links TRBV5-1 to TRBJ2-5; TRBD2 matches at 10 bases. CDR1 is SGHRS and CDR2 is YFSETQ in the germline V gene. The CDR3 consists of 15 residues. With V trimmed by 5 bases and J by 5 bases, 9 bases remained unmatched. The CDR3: CASRPGTSAGETQYF. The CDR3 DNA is TGCGCCAGCAGACCCGGGACTAGCGCCGGGGAGACCCAGTACTTC.

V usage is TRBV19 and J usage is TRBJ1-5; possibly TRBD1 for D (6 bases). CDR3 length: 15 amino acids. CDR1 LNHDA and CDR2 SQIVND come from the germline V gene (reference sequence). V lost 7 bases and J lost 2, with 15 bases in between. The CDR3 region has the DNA TGTGCCAGTAAGTTTTCAGGGGAGGGCAATCAGCCCCAGCATTTT. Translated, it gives CASKFSGEGNQPQHF.

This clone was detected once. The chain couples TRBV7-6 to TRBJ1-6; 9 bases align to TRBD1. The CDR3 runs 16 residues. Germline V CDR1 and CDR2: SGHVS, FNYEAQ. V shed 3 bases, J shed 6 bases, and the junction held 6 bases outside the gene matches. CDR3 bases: TGTGCCAGCAGCTTTTCTCCGGGACAGGGTAATTCACCCCTCCACTTT. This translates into CASSFSPGQGNSPLHF.

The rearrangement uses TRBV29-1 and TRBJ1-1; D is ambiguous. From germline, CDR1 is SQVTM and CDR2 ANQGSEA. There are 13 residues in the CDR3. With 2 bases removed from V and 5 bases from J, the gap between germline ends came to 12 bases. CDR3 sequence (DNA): TGCAGCGTTGAACTTTTCGCCGGGACTGAAGCTTTCTTT. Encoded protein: CSVELFAGTEAFF.

DNA for the CDR3: TGTGCCAGCAGCCTACCTAGCGGGGGGACATTTTCCACAGATACGCAGTATTTT. It encodes CASSLPSGGTFSTDTQYF. This chain connects TRBV7-2 to TRBJ2-3; 11 bases match TRBD2. CDR3 length: 18 residues. V shed 5 bases and J 2 bases; nucleotides not matched to a gene: 12. Per germline, CDR1 SGHTA and CDR2 FQGNSA.

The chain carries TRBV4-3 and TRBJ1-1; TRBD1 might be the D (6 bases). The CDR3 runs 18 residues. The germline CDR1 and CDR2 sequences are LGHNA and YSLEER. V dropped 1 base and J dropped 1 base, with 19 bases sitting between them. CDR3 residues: CASSQGAGEVGPNTEAFF. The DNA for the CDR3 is TGCGCCAGCAGCCAAGGGGCAGGGGAGGTGGGGCCGAACACTGAAGCTTTCTTT.

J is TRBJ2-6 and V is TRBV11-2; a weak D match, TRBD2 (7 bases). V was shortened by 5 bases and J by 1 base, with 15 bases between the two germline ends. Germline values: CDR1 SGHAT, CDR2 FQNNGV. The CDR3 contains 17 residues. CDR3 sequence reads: CASSPMGGASGANVLTF. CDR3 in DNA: TGTGCCAGCAGCCCAATGGGGGGGGCGTCTGGGGCCAACGTCCTGACTTTC.

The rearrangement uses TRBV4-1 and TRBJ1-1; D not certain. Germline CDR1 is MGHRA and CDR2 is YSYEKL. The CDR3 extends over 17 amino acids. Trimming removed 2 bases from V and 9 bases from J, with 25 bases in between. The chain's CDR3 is CASSQTVGGSQYLKAFF. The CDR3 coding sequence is TGCGCCAGCAGCCAAACAGTTGGCGGCAGTCAGTATCTCAAAGCTTTCTTT.

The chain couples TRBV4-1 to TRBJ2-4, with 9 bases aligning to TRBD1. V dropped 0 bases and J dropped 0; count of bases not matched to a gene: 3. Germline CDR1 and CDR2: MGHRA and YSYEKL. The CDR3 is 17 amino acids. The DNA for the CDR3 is TGCGCCAGCAGCCAAGAGGGACAGGGCGGAGCCAAAAACATTCAGTACTTC. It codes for CASSQEGQGGAKNIQYF.

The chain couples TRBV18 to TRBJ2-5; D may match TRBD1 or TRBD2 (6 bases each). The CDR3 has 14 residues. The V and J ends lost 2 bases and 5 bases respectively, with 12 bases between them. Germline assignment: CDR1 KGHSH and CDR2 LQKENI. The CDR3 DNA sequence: TGTGCCAGCTCACCAAGACAGGAGGGTGAGACCCAGTACTTC. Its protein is CASSPRQEGETQYF.

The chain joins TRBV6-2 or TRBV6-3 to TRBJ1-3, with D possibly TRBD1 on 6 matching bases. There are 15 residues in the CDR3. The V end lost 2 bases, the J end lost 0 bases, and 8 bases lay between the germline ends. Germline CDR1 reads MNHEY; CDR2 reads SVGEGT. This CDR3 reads CASSYGQSSGNTIYF. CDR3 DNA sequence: TGTGCCAGCAGTTACGGACAGTCCTCTGGAAACACCATATATTTT.

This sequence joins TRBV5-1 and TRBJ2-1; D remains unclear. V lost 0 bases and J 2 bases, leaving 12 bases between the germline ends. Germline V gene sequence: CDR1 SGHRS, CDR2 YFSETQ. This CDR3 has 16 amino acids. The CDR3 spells CASSLERGVTYNEQFF. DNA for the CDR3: TGCGCCAGCAGCTTGGAGCGTGGGGTTACCTACAATGAGCAGTTCTTC.